The 19 T cell receptor beta chains in this list originate from one sample, sequenced in a study of OX40 agonist ivuxolimab in advanced cancers. Profiling relied on immunoSEQ multiplex PCR, and the TCRdb table lists in-frame clones only, not all of them. The sample yields about 17,000 clones, roughly nine tenths seen once. The source material was CD4+ or CD8+ T cells sorted from blood, sampled in a trial of the OX40 agonist ivuxolimab. The source is an adult with an advanced solid tumor such as melanoma, head and neck, liver or kidney cancer.

V and J are TRBV9 and TRBJ1-2, with D possibly being TRBD1 (5 bases). V was trimmed by 0 bases and J by 4 bases, leaving 13 bases between them. Germline values: CDR1 SGDLS, CDR2 YYNGEE. The CDR3 runs 15 residues. CDR3 sequence (DNA): TGTGCCAGCAGCGTAGAGGGAGGGGTGGGCTATGGCTACACCTTC. Translating gives CASSVEGGVGYGYTF.

The rearrangement uses TRBV10-3 and TRBJ1-2; 7 nucleotides agree with TRBD1. Germline V gene sequence: CDR1 ENHRY, CDR2 SYGVKD. With 5 bases clipped from V and 5 bases from J, the junction kept 8 bases outside the gene matches. The CDR3 loop spans 14 amino acids. Here the CDR3 reads CAISQGTALYGYTF. CDR3 DNA sequence: TGTGCCATCAGTCAGGGGACAGCTTTATATGGCTACACCTTC.

V is TRBV27 and J is TRBJ2-3; unclear D gene. The V end was cut by 6 bases, the J end by 6 bases, with 7 bases between. CDR3 length equals 11 residues. The germline V gene encodes CDR1 MNHEY and CDR2 SMNVEV (reference sequence). The CDR3 DNA is TGTGCCAGCAGATTCTCGGATACGCAGTATTTT. This gives the protein CASRFSDTQYF.

The rearrangement uses TRBV6-5 and TRBJ2-2, with 7 bases that match TRBD2. This CDR3 has 15 residues. V lost 4 bases to trimming and J lost 7 bases; unmatched junction nucleotides: 9. CDR1 and CDR2 (germline): MNHEY, SVGAGI. The CDR3 DNA reads as TGTGCCAGCAGTTCCAGACTAGCCCAGGGCGGGGAGCTGTTTTTT. This sequence encodes CASSSRLAQGGELFF.

The chain recombines TRBV13 with TRBJ1-6; 8 bases align to TRBD1. With 5 bases clipped from V and 3 bases from J, the junction kept 9 bases outside the gene matches. The germline CDR1 and CDR2 sequences are PRHDT and FYEKMQ (reference sequence). The CDR3 is 17 amino acids. The CDR3 DNA is TGTGCCAGCAGCCCCGGGACAGGAGGAGACTATAATTCACCCCTCCACTTT. Translating it yields CASSPGTGGDYNSPLHF.

The chain has TRBV2 and TRBJ2-7; a possible D gene is TRBD2 (6 bases). In germline, CDR1 is SNHLY, CDR2 FYNNEI. The CDR3 has 13 residues. Trimming removed 5 bases at V and 2 bases at J, with 10 bases between. Here the CDR3 DNA reads TGTGCCAGCAGTTGGGAGGAAACCTACGAGCAGTACTTC. Translation: CASSWEETYEQYF.

J is TRBJ2-1 and V is TRBV19; D assignment may be TRBD1 or TRBD2 (6 bases each). Trimming took off 7 bases at V and 6 bases at J, with 16 bases between the two ends. Germline CDR1 LNHDA, CDR2 SQIVND (reference sequence). The CDR3 sequence is 14 residues long. DNA of the CDR3: TGTGCCAGTACCTTAGCCGGAGGGGGCAATGAGCAGTTCTTC. This translates into CASTLAGGGNEQFF. Full variable domain (rest looked up from reference TRBV19 and TRBJ2-1): DGGITQSPKYLFRKEGQNVTLSCEQNLNHDAMYWYRQDPGQGLRLIYYSQIVNDFQKGDIAEGYSVSREKKESFPLTVTSAQKNPTAFYLCASTLAGGGNEQFFGPGTRLTVL.

The chain couples TRBV7-9 to TRBJ1-2; D is possibly TRBD1 (5 bases). V lost 11 bases, J lost 1 base, and 11 bases lay in between. Germline V gene data show CDR1 as SEHNR and CDR2 as FQNEAQ (reference sequence). The CDR3 extends over 12 amino acids. The CDR3 nucleotides are TGTGCCGGGGACCGGAATAACTATGGCTACACCTTC. Its protein product is CAGDRNNYGYTF.

The CDR3 nucleotides read TGCGCCAGCAGCCAAGGGGTCCCAGGATCTGGACACGAGCAGTACTTC. Its translation is CASSQGVPGSGHEQYF. This chain links TRBV4-3 with TRBJ2-7, with D uncertain. Trimming took off 1 base at V and 5 bases at J, with 18 bases between the two ends. CDR1 and CDR2 from the germline V gene are LGHNA and YSLEER. The CDR3 contains 16 residues.

This clone was counted between two and nine times. Other nucleotide sequences in the sample specify the same CDR3. The V call is TRBV7-9, the J call TRBJ2-7; a weak D match, TRBD2 (6 bases). Germline V lookup: CDR1 SEHNR, CDR2 FQNEAQ (reference sequence). This CDR3 spans 13 amino acids. The V end lost 6 bases, the J end lost 3 bases, and 12 bases lay between the germline ends. The CDR3: CASSSGDNYEQYF. The CDR3 DNA sequence: TGTGCCAGCAGTTCGGGGGATAACTACGAGCAGTACTTC.

This clone is a singleton in its sample. The chain is built from TRBV2 and TRBJ2-3; D is uncertain. Trimming took off 3 bases at V and 1 base at J, with 11 bases between the two ends. Germline V CDR1 and CDR2: SNHLY, FYNNEI. This CDR3 is 15 amino acids long. CDR3 DNA sequence: TGTGCCAGCAGTGATTGGGCCCCGCGCACAGATACGCAGTATTTT. This sequence encodes CASSDWAPRTDTQYF.

The V and J genes are TRBV6-6 and TRBJ1-5; possible D gene TRBD1, 6 bases. The CDR3 consists of 14 residues. The germline CDR1 and CDR2 sequences are MNHNY and SVGAGI (reference sequence). V was cut by 6 bases and J by 5 bases, with 14 bases left in between. The CDR3 region is CASRLGAGDQPQHF. In DNA form, the CDR3 reads TGTGCCAGCAGACTGGGGGCAGGGGATCAGCCCCAGCATTTT.

The V call is TRBV25-1, the J call TRBJ1-1, with TRBD1 matching 9 bases. The germline V gene encodes CDR1 MGHDK and CDR2 SYGVNS. With 4 bases clipped from V and 5 bases from J, the junction kept 11 bases outside the gene matches. The CDR3 runs to 16 residues. The CDR3 coding sequence is TGTGCCAGCAGTGGACTCCCGGGACAGGGTTTAACTGAAGCTTTCTTT. The encoded protein is CASSGLPGQGLTEAFF.

V is TRBV30 and J is TRBJ2-1, with D unresolved. Deletions cut 0 bases from V and 7 bases from J, with 10 bases between. The CDR3 spans 13 residues. Germline V lookup: CDR1 GTSNPN, CDR2 SVGIG (reference sequence). The CDR3 nucleotides are TGTGCCTGGAGTGTTTGGCGGAATAATGAGCAGTTCTTC. Translating gives CAWSVWRNNEQFF.

J is TRBJ2-5 and V is TRBV6-5; unclear D gene. Trimming left V 5 bases short and J 7 bases short, with 8 bases between. This CDR3 is 11 amino acids long. Germline V gene data show CDR1 as MNHEY and CDR2 as SVGAGI. The CDR3 region is CASSETTTQYF. The DNA for the CDR3 is TGTGCCAGCAGTGAAACAACGACCCAGTACTTC.

This chain uses TRBV5-1 with TRBJ1-1, with D maybe TRBD1 (5 bases). This CDR3 contains 17 residues. With 3 bases removed from V and 0 bases from J, the gap between germline ends came to 18 bases. Per germline, CDR1 SGHRS and CDR2 YFSETQ. The CDR3 sequence is CASSWGRTKGMNTEAFF. CDR3 in DNA: TGCGCCAGCAGCTGGGGAAGGACAAAAGGCATGAACACTGAAGCTTTCTTT.

The chain combines TRBV27 with TRBJ2-3; 10 nucleotides line up with TRBD2. The J segment lost 5 bases and the V segment lost 4 bases, leaving 9 bases of the junction unmatched. Germline-derived CDR1 and CDR2 are MNHEY and SMNVEV (reference sequence). The CDR3 length is 16 residues. DNA of the CDR3: TGTGCCAGCAGTTCACTAGGACTAGCGGAAGAAGATACGCAGTATTTT. This encodes CASSSLGLAEEDTQYF.

The rearrangement links TRBV15 to TRBJ1-1; TRBD1 might be the D (5 bases). The CDR3 covers 14 residues. V was shortened by 6 bases and J by 2 bases, with 13 bases between the two germline ends. Germline loops: CDR1 LNHNV, CDR2 YYDKDF (reference sequence). Here the CDR3 reads CATSDQGLNTEAFF. CDR3 coding DNA: TGTGCCACCAGTGACCAGGGACTAAACACTGAAGCTTTCTTT.

This chain connects TRBV30 to TRBJ2-5; D is unclear. The CDR3 is 13 residues long. V lost 4 bases to trimming and J lost 1 base, with 10 bases between them. Germline CDR1 is GTSNPN and CDR2 is SVGIG (reference sequence). The CDR3 is CAWNWAAQETQYF. In DNA, the CDR3 is TGTGCCTGGAATTGGGCCGCCCAAGAGACCCAGTACTTC.